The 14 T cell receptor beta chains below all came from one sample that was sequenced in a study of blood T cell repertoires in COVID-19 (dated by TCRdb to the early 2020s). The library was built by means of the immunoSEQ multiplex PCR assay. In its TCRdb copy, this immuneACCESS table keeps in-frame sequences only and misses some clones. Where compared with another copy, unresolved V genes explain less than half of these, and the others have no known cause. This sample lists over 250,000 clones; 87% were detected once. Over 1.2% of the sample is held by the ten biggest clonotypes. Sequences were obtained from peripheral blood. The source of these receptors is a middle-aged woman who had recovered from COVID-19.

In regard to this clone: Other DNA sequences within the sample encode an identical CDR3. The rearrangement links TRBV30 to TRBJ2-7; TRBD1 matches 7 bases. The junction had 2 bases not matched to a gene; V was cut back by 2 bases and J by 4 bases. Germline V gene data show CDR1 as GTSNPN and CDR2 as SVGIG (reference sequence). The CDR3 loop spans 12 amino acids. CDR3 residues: CAWSPQGYEQYF. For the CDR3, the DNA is TGTGCCTGGAGTCCACAGGGGTACGAGCAGTACTTC.

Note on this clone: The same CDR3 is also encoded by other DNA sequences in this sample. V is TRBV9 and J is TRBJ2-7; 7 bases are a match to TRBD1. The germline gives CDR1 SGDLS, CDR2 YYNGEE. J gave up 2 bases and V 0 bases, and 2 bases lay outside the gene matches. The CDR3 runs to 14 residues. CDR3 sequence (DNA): TGTGCCAGCAGCGTAGGGCAGGGGGCCTACGAGCAGTACTTC. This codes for CASSVGQGAYEQYF. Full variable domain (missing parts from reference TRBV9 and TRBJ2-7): DSGVTQTPKHLITATGQRVTLRCSPRSGDLSVYWYQQSLDQGLQFLIQYYNGEERAKGNILERFSAQQFPDLHSELNLSSLELGDSALYFCASSVGQGAYEQYFGPGTRLTVT.

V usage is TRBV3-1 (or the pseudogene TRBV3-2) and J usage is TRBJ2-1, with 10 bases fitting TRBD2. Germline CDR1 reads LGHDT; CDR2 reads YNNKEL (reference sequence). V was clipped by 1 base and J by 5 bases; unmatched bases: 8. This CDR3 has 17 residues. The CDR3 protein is CASSQGLERGGNNEQFF. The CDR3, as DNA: TGTGCCAGCAGCCAAGGTTTGGAGCGGGGGGGAAACAATGAGCAGTTCTTC.

The CDR3: CASRLTTFKLQGPPALSGNTIYF. CDR3 bases: TGTGCCAGCAGACTGACAACATTCAAATTACAAGGCCCCCCAGCACTCTCTGGAAACACCATATATTTT. The V gene is TRBV14, the J gene TRBJ1-3; unclear D gene. The CDR3 covers 23 residues. V lost 6 bases and J lost 0, with 36 bases in between. Looked up from germline, CDR1 is SGHDN and CDR2 is FVKESK.

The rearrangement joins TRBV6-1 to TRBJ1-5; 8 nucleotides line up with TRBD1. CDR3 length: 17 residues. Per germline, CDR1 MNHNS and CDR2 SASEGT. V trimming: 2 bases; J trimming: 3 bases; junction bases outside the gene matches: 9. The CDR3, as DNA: TGTGCCAGCAGTGAAAGGCGGGGGACAGGCGACAATCAGCCCCAGCATTTT. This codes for CASSERRGTGDNQPQHF.

CDR3 loop: CASSLGLAGETQYF. CDR3 bases: TGTGCCAGCAGCTTGGGACTAGCCGGGGAGACCCAGTACTTC. This sequence joins TRBV5-4 and TRBJ2-5, with 7 nucleotides matching TRBD2. The V gene end was trimmed by 0 bases and the J gene end by 5 bases; junction bases not matched to a gene: 4. The CDR3 loop spans 14 amino acids. The germline CDR1 and CDR2 sequences are SGHNT and YYREEE (reference sequence).

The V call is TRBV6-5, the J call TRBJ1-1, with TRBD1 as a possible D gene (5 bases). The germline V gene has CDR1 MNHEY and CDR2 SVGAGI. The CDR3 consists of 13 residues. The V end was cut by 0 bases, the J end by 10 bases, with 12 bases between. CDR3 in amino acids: CASSYSARGVAFF. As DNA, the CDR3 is TGTGCCAGCAGTTACTCTGCACGGGGGGTAGCTTTCTTT.

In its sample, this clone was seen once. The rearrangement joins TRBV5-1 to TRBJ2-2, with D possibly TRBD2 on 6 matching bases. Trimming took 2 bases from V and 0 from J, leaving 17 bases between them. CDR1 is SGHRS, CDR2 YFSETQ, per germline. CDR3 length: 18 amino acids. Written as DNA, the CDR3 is TGCGCCAGCAGCTTTGGCCCTCAGCCGGGGGCGAACACCGGGGAGCTGTTTTTT. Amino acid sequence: CASSFGPQPGANTGELFF.

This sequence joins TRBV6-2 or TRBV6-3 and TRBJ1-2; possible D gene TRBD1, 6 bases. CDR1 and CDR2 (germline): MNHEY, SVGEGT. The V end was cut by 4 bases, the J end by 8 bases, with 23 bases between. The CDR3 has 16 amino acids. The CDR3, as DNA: TGTGCCAGCAGTTTACGACAGGAACCCCTAGTCGAGGGCTACACCTTC. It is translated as CASSLRQEPLVEGYTF.

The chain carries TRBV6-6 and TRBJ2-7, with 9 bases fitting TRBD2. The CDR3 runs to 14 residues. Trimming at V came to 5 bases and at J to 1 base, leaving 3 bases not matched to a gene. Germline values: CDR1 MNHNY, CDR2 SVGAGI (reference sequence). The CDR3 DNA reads TGTGCCAGCAGTCTACTAGCGGGTTCCTACGAGCAGTACTTC. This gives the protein CASSLLAGSYEQYF.

CDR3 residues: CASEPGQGAHGYTF. Here the CDR3 DNA reads TGCGCCAGCGAACCGGGACAGGGGGCCCATGGCTACACCTTC. The chain has TRBV5-1 and TRBJ1-2; 12 bases are a match to TRBD1. The CDR3 has 14 amino acids. CDR1 is SGHRS, CDR2 YFSETQ, per germline. Germline trimming cut 7 bases from V and 6 bases from J; bases unmatched to any gene: 7.

CDR3 sequence (DNA): TGTGCCAGCAGCTGGGTGGGAACAGGGCGGTGGGGTGGCTACACCTTC. This translates into CASSWVGTGRWGGYTF. The chain is built from TRBV7-2 and TRBJ1-2; a possible D gene is TRBD1 (6 bases). V lost 4 bases and J lost 7, with 22 bases in between. Looked up from germline, CDR1 is SGHTA and CDR2 is FQGNSA. This CDR3 contains 16 residues.

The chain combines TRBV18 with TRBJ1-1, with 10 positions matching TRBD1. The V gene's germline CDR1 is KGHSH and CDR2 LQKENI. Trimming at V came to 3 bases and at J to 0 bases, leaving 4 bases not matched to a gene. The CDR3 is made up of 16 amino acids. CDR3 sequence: CASSPGTGDLNTEAFF. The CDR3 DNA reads TGTGCCAGCTCACCCGGGACAGGGGATTTGAACACTGAAGCTTTCTTT.

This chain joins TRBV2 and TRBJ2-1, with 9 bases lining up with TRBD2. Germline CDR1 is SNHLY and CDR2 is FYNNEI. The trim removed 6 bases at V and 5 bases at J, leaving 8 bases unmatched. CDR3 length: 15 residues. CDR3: CASREGTSRNNEQFF. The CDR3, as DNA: TGTGCCAGCAGGGAGGGGACTAGCAGAAACAATGAGCAGTTCTTC.